This TCR beta chain was recovered during a study of vaccination effects on CD4 cells after COVID-19. Study results and caveats: Vaccine- and infection-induced clones showed marked clonal contraction late following vaccination. Just 1 of 255 vaccine-induced clones in healthy recipients was cross-reactive.

Repertoires were generated with immunoSEQ multiplex PCR, while TCRdb's copy carries only in-frame clones and drops some. The sample yields approximately 50,000 clones, 75% to 85% seen once. Notes on this clone: Antigen: not known.

Peptide-pool stimulation followed by sequencing identified expanded antigen-specific CD4+ clonotypes in the ViraFEST assay. At the end of approximately 10 days of culture, CD4+ T cells were isolated. Nucleocapsid antibodies were negative in the vaccine recipients, who had never had SARS-CoV-2 infection. It was on days 3 and 7 that half the medium was replaced with IL-2 medium. Looked up from germline, CDR1 is GTSNPN and CDR2 is SVGIG (reference sequence). The ends lost 1 base at V and 0 bases at J; junction bases unmatched: 4. The CDR3 consists of 16 residues. The chain recombines TRBV30 with TRBJ1-4, with 8 positions matching TRBD1. The source material was CD4+ T cells from PBMCs cultured with HCoV-OC43 spike peptides, sampled before COVID-19 vaccination. Sample subset: HCoV-OC43 spike overlapping peptide pool stimulation. The clonotype comes from a human donor who received a COVID-19 vaccine. CDR3 DNA sequence: TGTGCCTGGAGTGCGGACAGGGCTGCAACTAATGAAAAACTGTTTTTT. Amino acids: CAWSADRAATNEKLFF.